This TCR beta chain emerged from a study of spatial heterogeneity in lung cancer. This clonotype was seen more than once but under ten times. The V and J ends lost 2 bases and 5 bases, in that order; junction bases with no gene match: 14. Germline CDR1 DFQATT, CDR2 SNEGSKA (reference sequence). The CDR3 is made up of 17 amino acids. The time point here: sample taken at primary tumor resection. Unsorted whole RNA samples from tumor, nontumor lung or frozen PBMC were sequenced. Each CDR3 protein is one row after TCRdb ran MiXCR on the 5' RACE reads. This table holds about 92,000 distinct CDR3 sequences, 12% found once.

The chain joins TRBV20-1 to TRBJ1-2; 10 nucleotides agree with TRBD1. The clonotype comes from a male donor with early-stage non-small cell lung cancer. Sequenced material: PBMCs, taken at surgery. This chain's CDR3 is CSARTSFGTGEMYGYTF. The DNA for the CDR3 is TGCAGTGCTAGAACAAGTTTCGGGACAGGGGAGATGTATGGCTACACCTTC.